Listed below are T cell receptor beta chains from one sample, sequenced in a study of T cells in Graves' hyperthyroidism and ophthalmopathy. TCRdb reprocessed the multiplex PCR reads via MiXCR and lists one record per CDR3 protein. This table has roughly 650,000 distinct CDR3 sequences, roughly 15% appearing once. Specimen: blood. The source of these receptors is a woman aged 40 to 50 with Graves' ophthalmopathy. Each CDR3 is given with its conserved first and last residue. Size tells how often a clone was seen (once, few, many) or the class of an expanded clone, and some rows leave it out.

many	16	TRBV28	TRBJ2-7	CASSGGEYRESYEQYF
few	13	TRBV10-3	TRBJ1-2	CAISEQDLYGYTF
-	13	TRBV28	TRBJ1-2	CASSLRQENGYTF
many	13	TRBV7-9	TRBJ1-6	CASSPGPSSPLHF
few	15	TRBV15	TRBJ1-5	CATSRDQGGGKPQHF
many	16	TRBV5-1	TRBJ2-7	CASSLAGTAFSYEQYF
few	15	TRBV10-3	TRBJ1-5	CAISESGTSNQPQHF
many	14	TRBV11-2	TRBJ2-7	CASSQLARTYEQYF
many	11	TRBV20-1	TRBJ2-1	CSARESGEQFF
many	13	TRBV18	TRBJ2-3	CASSPPSTDTQYF
few	16	TRBV6-1	TRBJ1-1	CASSEAIFSGDTEAFF
few	13	TRBV20-1	TRBJ2-5	CSAPREVSETQYF
many	15	TRBV2	TRBJ1-2	CASRQGRGTNYGYTF
many	13	TRBV3-1	TRBJ2-7	CASSHGSSREQYF
-	16	TRBV6-1	TRBJ1-5	CASTGSGTAANQPQHF
few	15	TRBV4-1	TRBJ2-5	CASSQEGTGQETQYF
many	13	TRBV2	TRBJ2-1	CASSVFSGSEQFF
many	13	TRBV27	TRBJ2-2	CASRAGYTGELFF
many	15	TRBV18	TRBJ1-1	CASSPTLGTDRGAFF
few	15	TRBV19	TRBJ1-5	CASSPRGVSNQPQHF
-	13	TRBV20-1	TRBJ1-1	CSARSQGVTEAFF
many	14	TRBV5-1	TRBJ2-1	CASSLGAEYNEQFF